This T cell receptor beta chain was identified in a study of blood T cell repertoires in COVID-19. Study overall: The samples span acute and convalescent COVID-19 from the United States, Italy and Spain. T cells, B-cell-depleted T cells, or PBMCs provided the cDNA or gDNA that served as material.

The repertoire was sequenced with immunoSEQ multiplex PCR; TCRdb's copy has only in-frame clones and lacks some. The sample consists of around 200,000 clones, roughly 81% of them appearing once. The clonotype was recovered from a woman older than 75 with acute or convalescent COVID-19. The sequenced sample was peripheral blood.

The CDR3 nucleotides read TGTGCCACCAGTGATTTAATGTCGGAAGGGAGTACTGAAGCTTTCTTT. Residues: CATSDLMSEGSTEAFF. The rearrangement uses TRBV24-1 and TRBJ1-1, with D hard to call. Germline V CDR1 and CDR2: KGHDR, SFDVKD. Trimming pared 1 base from V and 5 bases from J, leaving 16 bases between. This CDR3 is 16 amino acids long.